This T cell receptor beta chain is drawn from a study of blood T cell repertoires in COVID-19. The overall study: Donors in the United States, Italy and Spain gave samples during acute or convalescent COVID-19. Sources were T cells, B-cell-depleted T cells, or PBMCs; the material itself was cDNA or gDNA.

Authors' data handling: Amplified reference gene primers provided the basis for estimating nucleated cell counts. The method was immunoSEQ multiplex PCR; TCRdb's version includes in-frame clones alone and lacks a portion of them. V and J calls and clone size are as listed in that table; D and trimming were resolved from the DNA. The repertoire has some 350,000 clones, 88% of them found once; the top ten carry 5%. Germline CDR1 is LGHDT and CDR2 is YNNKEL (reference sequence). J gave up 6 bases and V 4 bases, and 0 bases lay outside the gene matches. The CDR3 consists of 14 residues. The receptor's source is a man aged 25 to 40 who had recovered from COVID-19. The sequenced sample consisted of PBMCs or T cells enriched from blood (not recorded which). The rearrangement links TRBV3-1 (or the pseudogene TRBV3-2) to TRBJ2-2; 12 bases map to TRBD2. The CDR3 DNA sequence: TGTGCCAGCAGCCCTAGCGGGGGGGCCGGGGAGCTGTTTTTT. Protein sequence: CASSPSGGAGELFF.